This TCR beta chain originates from a study of blood T cell repertoires in COVID-19. Across the study: Sites in the United States, Italy and Spain provided acute and convalescent COVID-19 samples. Nucleic acid was either cDNA or gDNA, and it came from T cells, B-cell-depleted T cells, or PBMCs.

Under the authors' procedure: Counts of nucleated cells, estimated from reference gene primer amplification, were obtained. Generated by immunoSEQ multiplex PCR, the TCRdb table keeps only in-frame clones and is missing some. The V and J calls and clone size come from that table; D and trimming were worked out from the DNA. The table lists approximately 150,000 clones, around nine tenths of them singletons. Deletions cut 6 bases from V and 3 bases from J, with 21 bases between. Germline V gives CDR1 LGHNA, CDR2 YNFKEQ. This CDR3 spans 16 amino acids. The sequencing input was peripheral blood. The chain carries TRBV4-2 and TRBJ2-7; D possibly corresponds to TRBD2 (7 bases). The sequence derives from a woman in her fifties or sixties with active or convalescent COVID-19. The CDR3 nucleotides are TGTGCCAGCAGGGGAAGGGGGAGGGAGGACTTCTACGAGCAGTACTTC. The encoded protein is CASRGRGREDFYEQYF.